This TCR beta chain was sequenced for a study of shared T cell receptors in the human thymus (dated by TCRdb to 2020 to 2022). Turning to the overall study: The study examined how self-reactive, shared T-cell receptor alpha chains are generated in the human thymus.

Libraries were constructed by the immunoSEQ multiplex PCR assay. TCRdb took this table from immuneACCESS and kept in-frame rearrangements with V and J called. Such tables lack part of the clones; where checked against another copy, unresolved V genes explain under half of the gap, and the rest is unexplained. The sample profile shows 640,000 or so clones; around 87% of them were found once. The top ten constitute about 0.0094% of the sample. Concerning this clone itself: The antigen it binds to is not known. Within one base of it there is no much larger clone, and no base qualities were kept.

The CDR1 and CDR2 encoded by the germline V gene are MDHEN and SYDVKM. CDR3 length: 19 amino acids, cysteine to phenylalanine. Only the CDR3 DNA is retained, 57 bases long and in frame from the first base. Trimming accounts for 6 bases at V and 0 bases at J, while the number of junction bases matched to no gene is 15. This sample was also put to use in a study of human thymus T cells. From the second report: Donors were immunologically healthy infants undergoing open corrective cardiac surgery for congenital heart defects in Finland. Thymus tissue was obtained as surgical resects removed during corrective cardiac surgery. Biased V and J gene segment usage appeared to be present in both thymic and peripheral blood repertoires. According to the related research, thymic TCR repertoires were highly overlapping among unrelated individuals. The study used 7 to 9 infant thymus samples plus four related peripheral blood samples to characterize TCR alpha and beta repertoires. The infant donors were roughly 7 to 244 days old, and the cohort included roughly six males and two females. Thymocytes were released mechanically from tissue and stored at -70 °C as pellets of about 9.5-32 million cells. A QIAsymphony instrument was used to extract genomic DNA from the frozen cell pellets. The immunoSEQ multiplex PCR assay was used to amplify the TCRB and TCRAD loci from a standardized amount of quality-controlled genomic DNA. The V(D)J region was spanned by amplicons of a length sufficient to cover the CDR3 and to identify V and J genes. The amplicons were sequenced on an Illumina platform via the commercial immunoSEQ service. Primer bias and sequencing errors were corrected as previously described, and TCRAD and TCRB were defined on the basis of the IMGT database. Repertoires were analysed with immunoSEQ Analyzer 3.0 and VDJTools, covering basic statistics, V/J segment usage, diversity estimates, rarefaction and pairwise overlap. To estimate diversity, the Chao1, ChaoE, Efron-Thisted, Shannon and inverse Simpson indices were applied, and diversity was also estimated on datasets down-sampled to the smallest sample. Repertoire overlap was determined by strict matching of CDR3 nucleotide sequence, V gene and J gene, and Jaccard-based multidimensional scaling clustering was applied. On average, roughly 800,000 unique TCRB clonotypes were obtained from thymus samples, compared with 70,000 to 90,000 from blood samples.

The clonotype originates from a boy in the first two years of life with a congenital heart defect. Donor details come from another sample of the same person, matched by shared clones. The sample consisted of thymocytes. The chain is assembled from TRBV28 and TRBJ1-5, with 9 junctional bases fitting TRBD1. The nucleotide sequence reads TGTGCCAGCAGACCCTCCCGCAGGACAGGGGCATATAGCAATCAGCCCCAGCATTTT. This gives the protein CASRPSRRTGAYSNQPQHF. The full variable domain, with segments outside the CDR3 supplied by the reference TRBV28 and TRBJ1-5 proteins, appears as DVKVTQSSRYLVKRTGEKVFLECVQDMDHENMFWYRQDPGLGLRLIYFSYDVKMKEKGDIPEGYSVSREKKERFSLILESASTNQTSMYLCASRPSRRTGAYSNQPQHFGDGTRLSIL.